The following is a T cell receptor beta chain sequence with its context. The antigen is undetermined. The CDR3 runs to 18 residues. Looked up from germline, CDR1 is MDHEN and CDR2 is SYDVKM. The junction had 12 bases not matched to a gene; V was cut back by 6 bases and J by 1 base. The data belong to a study of beta chain features in type 1 diabetes. Study-wide findings and caveats: Moderate but significant shortening of TCRB CDR3s was recorded in all four CD4+ subsets from Type 1 diabetes patients.

Sorted CD4+ subsets: naive, central memory, regulatory, stem cell-like memory (CD45RO/CCR7/CD25/CD127/CD95/CD27 panel). Of the isolated RNA, all was reverse transcribed, and so the sequenced material was expressed TCRB transcripts. Profiling relied on immunoSEQ multiplex PCR, and the TCRdb table lists in-frame clones only, not all of them. Found here are under 350,000 clones, approximately 25% of them singletons; the top ten hold 0.012%. This sequence joins TRBV28 and TRBJ2-6, with TRBD1 identical over 7 bases. The sequencing sample was made of naive CD4+ T cells from blood. This TCR came from a woman in her 30s with type 1 diabetes. CDR3 protein: CASSLRDSRGSGANVLTF. CDR3 DNA sequence: TGTGCCAGCAGCCTACGGGACAGCCGTGGGTCTGGGGCCAACGTCCTGACTTTC.